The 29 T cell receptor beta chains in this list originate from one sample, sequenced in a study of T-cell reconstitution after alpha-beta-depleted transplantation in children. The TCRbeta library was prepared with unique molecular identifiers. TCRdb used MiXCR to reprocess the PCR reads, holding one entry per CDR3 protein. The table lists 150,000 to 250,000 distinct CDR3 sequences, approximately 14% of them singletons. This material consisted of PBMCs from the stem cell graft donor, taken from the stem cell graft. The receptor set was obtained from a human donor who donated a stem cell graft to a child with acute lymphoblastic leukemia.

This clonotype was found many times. CDR3 amino acids: CASSLILAGGPQFYEQYF. CDR3 DNA sequence: TGTGCCAGCAGCTTGATCCTAGCGGGAGGCCCTCAATTCTACGAGCAGTACTTC. This chain uses TRBV7-6 with TRBJ2-7, with 11 positions matching TRBD2. V lost 3 bases to trimming and J lost 3 bases; unmatched junction nucleotides: 13. Germline CDR1 SGHVS, CDR2 FNYEAQ. CDR3 length: 18 residues.

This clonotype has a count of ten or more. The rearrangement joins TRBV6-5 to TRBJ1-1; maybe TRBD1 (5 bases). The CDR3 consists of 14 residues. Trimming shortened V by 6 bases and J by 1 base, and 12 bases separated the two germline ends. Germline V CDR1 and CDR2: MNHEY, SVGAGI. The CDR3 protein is CASRLHTGNTEAFF. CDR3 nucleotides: TGTGCCAGCAGATTACATACAGGGAACACTGAAGCTTTCTTT.

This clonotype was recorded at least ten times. CDR3 residues: CASARDRVSYEQYF. CDR3 nucleotides: TGCGCCAGCGCCCGGGACAGGGTGTCCTACGAGCAGTACTTC. V usage is TRBV10-2 and J usage is TRBJ2-7; TRBD1 aligns across 9 bases. Unmatched junction bases numbered 6, after V lost 8 bases and J lost 1 base. This CDR3 comprises 14 residues. Germline V lookup: CDR1 WSHSY, CDR2 SAAADI.

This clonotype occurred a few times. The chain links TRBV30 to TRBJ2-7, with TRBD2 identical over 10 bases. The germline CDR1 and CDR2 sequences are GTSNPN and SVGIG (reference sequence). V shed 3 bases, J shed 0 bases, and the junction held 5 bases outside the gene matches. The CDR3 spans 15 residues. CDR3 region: CAWRRLAGASYEQYF. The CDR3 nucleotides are TGTGCCTGGAGAAGGCTAGCGGGAGCCTCCTACGAGCAGTACTTC.

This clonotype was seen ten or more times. The CDR3 bases are TGCGCCAGCAGCTTGCCGGGACAGGGTGATTACGAGCAGTACTTC. Protein product: CASSLPGQGDYEQYF. The chain carries TRBV5-1 and TRBJ2-7; 9 nucleotides match TRBD1. CDR3 length: 15 amino acids. Germline V gene lookup returns CDR1 SGHRS and CDR2 YFSETQ. V lost 1 base and J lost 4; bases outside the gene matches: 6.

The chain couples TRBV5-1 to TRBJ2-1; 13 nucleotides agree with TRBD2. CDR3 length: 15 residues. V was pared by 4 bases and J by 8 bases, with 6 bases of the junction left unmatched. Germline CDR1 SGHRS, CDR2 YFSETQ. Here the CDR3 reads CASSQGLAGVDEQFF. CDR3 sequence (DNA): TGCGCCAGCAGCCAAGGACTAGCGGGAGTTGATGAGCAGTTCTTC.

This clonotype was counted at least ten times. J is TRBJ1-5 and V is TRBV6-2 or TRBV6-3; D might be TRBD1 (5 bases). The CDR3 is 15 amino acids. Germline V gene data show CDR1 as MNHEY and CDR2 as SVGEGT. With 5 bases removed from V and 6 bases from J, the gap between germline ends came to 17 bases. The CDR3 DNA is TGTGCCAGCAGTGGGGCTGACGTCGTGGTTCAGCCCCAGCATTTT. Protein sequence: CASSGADVVVQPQHF.

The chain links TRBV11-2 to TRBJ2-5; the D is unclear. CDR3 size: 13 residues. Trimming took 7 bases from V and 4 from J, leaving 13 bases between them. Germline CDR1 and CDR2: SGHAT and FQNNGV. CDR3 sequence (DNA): TGTGCCAGCACCAATGGGTGGGGAGAGACCCAGTACTTC. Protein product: CASTNGWGETQYF.

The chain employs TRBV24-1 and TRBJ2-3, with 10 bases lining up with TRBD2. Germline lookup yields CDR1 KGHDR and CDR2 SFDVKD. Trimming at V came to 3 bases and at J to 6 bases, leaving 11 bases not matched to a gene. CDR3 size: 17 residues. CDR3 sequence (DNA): TGTGCCACCAGTGATCAACCTCTAGCGGGAGTCTTGGATACGCAGTATTTT. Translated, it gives CATSDQPLAGVLDTQYF.

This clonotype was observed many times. CDR3 bases: TGCGCCAGCAGCTTGGTAGTTTTTCGTGGGGACACTGAAGCTTTCTTT. Translation: CASSLVVFRGDTEAFF. The J gene is TRBJ1-1, the V gene TRBV5-1; D is undetermined. Germline CDR1 reads SGHRS; CDR2 reads YFSETQ. Trimming shortened V by 0 bases and J by 3 bases, and 15 bases separated the two germline ends. The length of the CDR3 is 16 residues.

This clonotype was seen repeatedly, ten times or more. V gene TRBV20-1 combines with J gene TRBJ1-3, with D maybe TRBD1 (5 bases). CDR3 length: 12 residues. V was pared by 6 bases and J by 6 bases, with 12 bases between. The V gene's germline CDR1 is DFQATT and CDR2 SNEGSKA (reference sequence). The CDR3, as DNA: TGCAGTGCCCCAGGGACTCTAAACACCATATATTTT. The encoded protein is CSAPGTLNTIYF.

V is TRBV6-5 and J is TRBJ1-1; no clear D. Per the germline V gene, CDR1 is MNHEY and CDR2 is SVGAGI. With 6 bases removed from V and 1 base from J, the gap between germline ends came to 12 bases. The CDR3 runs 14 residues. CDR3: CASSYISQNTEAFF. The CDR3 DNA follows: TGTGCCAGCAGCTATATTTCGCAGAACACTGAAGCTTTCTTT.

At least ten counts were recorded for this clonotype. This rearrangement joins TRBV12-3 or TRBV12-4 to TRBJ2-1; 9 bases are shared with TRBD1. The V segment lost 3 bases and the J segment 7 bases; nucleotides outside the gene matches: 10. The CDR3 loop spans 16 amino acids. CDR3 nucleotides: TGTGCCAGCAGTTTTACGGGGAGCGGGACAGGGAATGAGCAGTTCTTC. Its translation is CASSFTGSGTGNEQFF.

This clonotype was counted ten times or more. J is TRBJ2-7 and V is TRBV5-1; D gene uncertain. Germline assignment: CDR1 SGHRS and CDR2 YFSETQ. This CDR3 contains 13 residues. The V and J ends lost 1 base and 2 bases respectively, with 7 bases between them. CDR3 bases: TGCGCCAGCAGCTTGCGTGTTACCTACGAGCAGTACTTC. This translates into CASSLRVTYEQYF.

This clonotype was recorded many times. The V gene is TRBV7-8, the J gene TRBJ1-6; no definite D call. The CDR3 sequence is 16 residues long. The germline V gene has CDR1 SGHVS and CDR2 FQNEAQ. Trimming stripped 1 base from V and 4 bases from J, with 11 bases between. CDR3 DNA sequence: TGTGCCAGCAGCTTAGTTGGGAGTCGGTATAATTCACCCCTCCACTTT. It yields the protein CASSLVGSRYNSPLHF.

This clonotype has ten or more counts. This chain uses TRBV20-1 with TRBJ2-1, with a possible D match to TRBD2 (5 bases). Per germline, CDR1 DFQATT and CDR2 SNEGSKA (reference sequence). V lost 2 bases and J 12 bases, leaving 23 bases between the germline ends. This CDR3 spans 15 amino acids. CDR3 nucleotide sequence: TGCAGTGCTAGACCCCCTAGTGAGGGCTCGCTTAGGCAGTTCTTC. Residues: CSARPPSEGSLRQFF.

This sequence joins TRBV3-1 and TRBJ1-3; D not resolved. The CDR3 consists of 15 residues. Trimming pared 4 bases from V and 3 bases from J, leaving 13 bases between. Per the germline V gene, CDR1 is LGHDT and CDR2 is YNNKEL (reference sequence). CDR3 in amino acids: CASSLLGQLGNTIYF. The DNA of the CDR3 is TGTGCCAGCAGCCTTCTTGGGCAGCTTGGAAACACCATATATTTT.

The CDR3 here is CASSSGVSTGELFF. CDR3 nucleotide sequence: TGTGCCAGCAGCTCAGGGGTATCGACCGGGGAGCTGTTTTTT. This chain links TRBV5-4 with TRBJ2-2; perhaps TRBD1 as D (6 bases). The CDR3 runs 14 residues. Germline values: CDR1 SGHNT, CDR2 YYREEE (reference sequence). Between the trimmed V and J ends, which lost 3 bases and 5 bases, there was a span of 11 bases. Full variable domain (outside the CDR3, taken from reference TRBV5-4 and TRBJ2-2): ETGVTQSPTHLIKTRGQQVTLRCSSQSGHNTVSWYQQALGQGPQFIFQYYREEENGRGNFPPRFSGLQFPNYSSELNVNALELDDSALYLCASSSGVSTGELFFGEGSRLTVL.

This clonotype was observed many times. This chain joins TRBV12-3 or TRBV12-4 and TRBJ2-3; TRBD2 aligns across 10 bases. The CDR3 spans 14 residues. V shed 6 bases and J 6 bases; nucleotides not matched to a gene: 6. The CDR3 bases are TGTGCCAGCAGCCCTAGCGGGAGAGGGGATACGCAGTATTTT. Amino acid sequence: CASSPSGRGDTQYF.

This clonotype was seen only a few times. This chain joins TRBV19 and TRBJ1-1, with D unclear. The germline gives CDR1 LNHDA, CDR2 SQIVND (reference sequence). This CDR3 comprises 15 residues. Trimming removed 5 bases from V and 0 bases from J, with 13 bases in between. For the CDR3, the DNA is TGTGCCAGTAGTCCTGACCGGGCCCTGAACACTGAAGCTTTCTTT. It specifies CASSPDRALNTEAFF.

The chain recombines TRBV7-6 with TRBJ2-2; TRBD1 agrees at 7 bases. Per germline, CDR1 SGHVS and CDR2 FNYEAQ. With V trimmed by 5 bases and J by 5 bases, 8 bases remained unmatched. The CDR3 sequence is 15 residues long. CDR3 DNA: TGTGCCAGCAGCGGCACAGGGGTGAGGACCGGGGAGCTGTTTTTT. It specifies CASSGTGVRTGELFF.

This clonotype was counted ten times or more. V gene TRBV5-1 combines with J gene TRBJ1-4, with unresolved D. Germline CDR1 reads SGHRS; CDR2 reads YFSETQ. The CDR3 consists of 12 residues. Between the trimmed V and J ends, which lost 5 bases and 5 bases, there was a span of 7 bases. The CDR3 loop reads CASRETNEKLFF. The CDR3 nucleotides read TGCGCCAGCAGGGAAACCAATGAAAAACTGTTTTTT.

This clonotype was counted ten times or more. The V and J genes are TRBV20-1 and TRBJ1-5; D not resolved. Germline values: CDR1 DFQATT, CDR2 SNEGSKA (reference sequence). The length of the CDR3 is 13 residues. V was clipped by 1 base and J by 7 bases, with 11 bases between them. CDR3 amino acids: CSARVNSGQPQHF. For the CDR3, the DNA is TGCAGTGCTAGAGTAAATTCCGGACAGCCCCAGCATTTT.

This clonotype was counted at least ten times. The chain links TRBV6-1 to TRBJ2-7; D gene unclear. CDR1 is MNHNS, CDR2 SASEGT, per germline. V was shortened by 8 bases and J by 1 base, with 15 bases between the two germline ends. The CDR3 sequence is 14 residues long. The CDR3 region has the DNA TGTGCCAGCTCCCAGGTTCGAATGTCCTACGAGCAGTACTTC. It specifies CASSQVRMSYEQYF.

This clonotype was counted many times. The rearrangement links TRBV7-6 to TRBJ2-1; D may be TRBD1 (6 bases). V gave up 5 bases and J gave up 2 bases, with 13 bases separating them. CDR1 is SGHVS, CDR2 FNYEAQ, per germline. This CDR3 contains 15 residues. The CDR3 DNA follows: TGTGCCAGCAGCAACCGACAGGCCCCCTACAATGAGCAGTTCTTC. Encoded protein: CASSNRQAPYNEQFF. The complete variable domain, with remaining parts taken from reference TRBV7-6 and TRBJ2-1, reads GAGVSQSPRYKVTKRGQDVALRCDPISGHVSLYWYRQALGQGPEFLTYFNYEAQQDKSGLPNDRFSAERPEGSISTLTIQRTEQRDSAMYRCASSNRQAPYNEQFFGPGTRLTVL.

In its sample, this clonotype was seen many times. The CDR3 is CASSLTANEQFF. CDR3 in DNA: TGTGCCAGCAGCTTAACAGCAAATGAGCAGTTCTTC. The chain couples TRBV11-3 to TRBJ2-1; no definite D call. CDR1 is SGHNT and CDR2 is YENEEA in the germline V gene. The CDR3 is made up of 12 amino acids. Trimming took off 2 bases at V and 7 bases at J, with 6 bases between the two ends.

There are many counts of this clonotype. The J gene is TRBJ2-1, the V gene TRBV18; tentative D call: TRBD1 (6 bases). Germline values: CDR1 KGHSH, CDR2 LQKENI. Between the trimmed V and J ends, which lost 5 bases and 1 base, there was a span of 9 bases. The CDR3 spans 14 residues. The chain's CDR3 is CASSGGSSYNEQFF. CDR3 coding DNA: TGTGCCAGCTCAGGGGGCTCGTCCTACAATGAGCAGTTCTTC.

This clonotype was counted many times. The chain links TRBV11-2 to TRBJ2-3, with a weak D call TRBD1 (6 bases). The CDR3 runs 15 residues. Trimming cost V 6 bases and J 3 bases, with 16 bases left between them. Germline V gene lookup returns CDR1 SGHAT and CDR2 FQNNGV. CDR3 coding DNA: TGTGCCAGCAGGTTAAGGCCGCAGGGGACAGATACGCAGTATTTT. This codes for CASRLRPQGTDTQYF.

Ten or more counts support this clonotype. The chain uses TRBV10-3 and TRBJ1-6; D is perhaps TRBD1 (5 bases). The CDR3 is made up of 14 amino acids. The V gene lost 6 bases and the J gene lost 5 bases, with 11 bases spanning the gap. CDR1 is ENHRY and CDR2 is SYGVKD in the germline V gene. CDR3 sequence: CAISSGRDNSPLHF. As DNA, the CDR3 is TGTGCCATCAGCTCGGGACGGGATAATTCACCCCTCCACTTT.